This T cell receptor (beta chain) was captured in a study of T cells after yellow fever vaccination. Universal primer sites and UMIs were introduced during 5'RACE template-switching synthesis of TCR cDNA. In TCRdb, the 5' RACE reads were re-called with MiXCR into one record per CDR3 protein. This sample has hundreds of thousands of distinct CDR3 sequences, with 18% found just once. Per germline, CDR1 MNHEY and CDR2 SVGAGI. The length of the CDR3 is 13 residues. With regard to this clonotype: At one end the junction does not follow the germline gene, possibly because of a read error.

The rearrangement links TRBV6-5 to TRBJ1-4; no definite D call. This TCR came from a man in his late teens or twenties who received the YFV17D yellow fever vaccine. This sample comprised PBMCs, obtained before the yellow fever booster vaccination. The chain's CDR3 is CAGSYFVGEKLFF. CDR3 nucleotides: TGTGCCGGCAGTTACTTCGTGGGCGAAAAACTGTTTTTT.